Listed below are T cell receptor beta chains from one sample, sequenced in a study of vaccination and CD4 T cells after COVID-19. TCRdb re-called the PCR reads through MiXCR, storing one row per CDR3 protein. In the table there are over 6,000 distinct CDR3 sequences, roughly three quarters of which are singletons. These TCRs' antigens remain unknown. Sample: CD4+ T cells from blood, cultured in vitro. The origin of the receptors is a human donor who had recovered from COVID-19. The CDR3 runs from the conserved cysteine through the conserved F or W. A D gene is named only where the DNA matches it firmly. Expanded clones get a size class; other rows say once, few or many, or leave the size out.

v_call: TRBV9
clone_size: NA
d_call: TRBD2
j_call: TRBJ2-3
cdr3_nt: TGTGCCAGCAGCGTAGACGCGGGGGGACACGCTAGCGGGAATGCAGATACGCAGTATTTT
cdr3_aa: CASSVDAGGHASGNADTQYF

v_call: TRBV2
clone_size: NA
d_call: NA
j_call: TRBJ1-2
cdr3_nt: TGTGCCAGCAGGAAGGGCGCCTATGGCTACACCTTC
cdr3_aa: CASRKGAYGYTF

v_call: TRBV19
clone_size: medium-sized
d_call: NA
j_call: TRBJ1-3
cdr3_nt: TGTGGTAGCGGCACCTCTGGAAACACCATATATTTT
cdr3_aa: CGSGTSGNTIYF

v_call: TRBV10-3
clone_size: NA
d_call: TRBD1
j_call: TRBJ2-7
cdr3_nt: TGTGCCATCAGTGACCCAGGACAGGCTACCTACGAGCAGTACTTC
cdr3_aa: CAISDPGQATYEQYF

v_call: TRBV20-1
clone_size: NA
d_call: NA
j_call: TRBJ1-2
cdr3_nt: TGCATCGCTAGTGGGAATGGCTACACCTTC
cdr3_aa: CIASGNGYTF

v_call: TRBV7-8
clone_size: NA
d_call: NA
j_call: TRBJ2-7
cdr3_nt: TGTGCCAGCAGCTTAGGGGTGCAAAGGGAGCAGTACTTC
cdr3_aa: CASSLGVQREQYF

v_call: TRBV6-1
clone_size: once
d_call: NA
j_call: TRBJ2-7
cdr3_nt: TGTGCCAGCTTACAGGACTACGAGCAGTACTTC
cdr3_aa: CASLQDYEQYF

v_call: TRBV5-1
clone_size: NA
d_call: NA
j_call: TRBJ2-7
cdr3_nt: TGCGCCAGCTCCGGGATGGGGGCGCTGGGCTACGAGCAGTACTTC
cdr3_aa: CASSGMGALGYEQYF

v_call: TRBV2
clone_size: NA
d_call: TRBD1
j_call: TRBJ1-5
cdr3_nt: TGTGCCAGCAAAAACCGGACAGGGGGTTTTCAGCCCCAGCATTTT
cdr3_aa: CASKNRTGGFQPQHF

v_call: TRBV27
clone_size: once
d_call: NA
j_call: TRBJ1-2
cdr3_nt: TGTGCCAGCACCGACAGGCCAACTGGTAACTATGGCTACACCTTC
cdr3_aa: CASTDRPTGNYGYTF

v_call: TRBV6-1
clone_size: large
d_call: TRBD1
j_call: TRBJ1-1
cdr3_nt: TGTGCCAGCAGTGACAGGGGGAATTTAGGGGCTTTCTTT
cdr3_aa: CASSDRGNLGAFF

v_call: TRBV6-5
clone_size: few
d_call: NA
j_call: TRBJ2-5
cdr3_nt: TGTGCCAGCAGTTACTCGGCAGGTGGAGAGACCCAGTACTTC
cdr3_aa: CASSYSAGGETQYF

v_call: TRBV20-1
clone_size: few
d_call: NA
j_call: TRBJ2-1
cdr3_nt: TGCAGTGTCGCCGGTTATCGGTATGAGCAGTTCTTC
cdr3_aa: CSVAGYRYEQFF

v_call: TRBV5-1
clone_size: NA
d_call: NA
j_call: TRBJ2-7
cdr3_nt: TGCGCCAGCAGCTTGGAGGGGCGGGGCTACGAGCAGTACTTC
cdr3_aa: CASSLEGRGYEQYF

v_call: TRBV19
clone_size: NA
d_call: TRBD1
j_call: TRBJ2-3
cdr3_nt: TGTGCCAGTCGAACAGGGGGCGCATCCGATACGCAGTATTTT
cdr3_aa: CASRTGGASDTQYF

v_call: TRBV7-9
clone_size: NA
d_call: NA
j_call: TRBJ1-2
cdr3_nt: TGTGCCAGCAGCCGGGACACCCAAGGCTACACCTTC
cdr3_aa: CASSRDTQGYTF

v_call: TRBV7-2
clone_size: once
d_call: NA
j_call: TRBJ1-6
cdr3_nt: TGTGCCAGCACCCCCCGGGGCGATAATTCACCCCTCCACTTT
cdr3_aa: CASTPRGDNSPLHF

v_call: TRBV15
clone_size: large
d_call: NA
j_call: TRBJ2-7
cdr3_nt: TGTGCCACCAGCAGAGAAATAAGAAGGATCGAACCCTACGAGCAGTACTTC
cdr3_aa: CATSREIRRIEPYEQYF

v_call: TRBV10-3
clone_size: NA
d_call: TRBD2
j_call: TRBJ2-5
cdr3_nt: TGTGCCATCAGTACTCTAGCGGATCAAGAGACCCAGTACTTC
cdr3_aa: CAISTLADQETQYF

v_call: TRBV2
clone_size: few
d_call: NA
j_call: TRBJ1-5
cdr3_nt: TGTGCCACCAGCAGACAGGCCAACAATCAGCCCCAGCATTTT
cdr3_aa: CATSRQANNQPQHF

v_call: TRBV11-2
clone_size: NA
d_call: NA
j_call: TRBJ2-7
cdr3_nt: TGTGCCAGCAGCCCCCTTAGGGGGAACAGGGACCTCTACGAGCAGTACTTC
cdr3_aa: CASSPLRGNRDLYEQYF

v_call: TRBV6-1
clone_size: NA
d_call: NA
j_call: TRBJ2-5
cdr3_nt: TGTGCCAGCAGGGCGACGCGGGAAGGAGAGACCCAGTACTTC
cdr3_aa: CASRATREGETQYF

v_call: TRBV6-1
clone_size: NA
d_call: NA
j_call: TRBJ1-5
cdr3_nt: TGTGCCAGCAGTGGGGTGCAGACCCAAAGCAATCAGCCCCAGCATTTT
cdr3_aa: CASSGVQTQSNQPQHF

v_call: TRBV5-1
clone_size: NA
d_call: NA
j_call: TRBJ1-1
cdr3_nt: TGCGCCAGCAGCTTGGTTGGTGGGCTGAACACTGAAGCTTTCTTT
cdr3_aa: CASSLVGGLNTEAFF

v_call: TRBV7-6
clone_size: NA
d_call: TRBD1
j_call: TRBJ2-2
cdr3_nt: TGTGCCAGCAGCTTGGGGACAGGAGCGAACACCGGGGAGCTGTTTTTT
cdr3_aa: CASSLGTGANTGELFF

v_call: TRBV7-9
clone_size: NA
d_call: TRBD2
j_call: TRBJ2-2
cdr3_nt: TGTGCCAGCAGCCTACTGCTGGCGGGGGGAACCGGGGAGCTGTTTTTT
cdr3_aa: CASSLLLAGGTGELFF

v_call: TRBV6-1
clone_size: NA
d_call: TRBD1
j_call: TRBJ1-1
cdr3_nt: TGTGCCAGCACCCACGGGACAGGGGGCCGACTTTTAGCTTTCTTT
cdr3_aa: CASTHGTGGRLLAFF

v_call: TRBV20-1
clone_size: NA
d_call: NA
j_call: TRBJ1-5
cdr3_nt: TGCAGTGCGAGTAAGAGCAATCAGCCCCAGCATTTT
cdr3_aa: CSASKSNQPQHF

v_call: TRBV5-1
clone_size: NA
d_call: NA
j_call: TRBJ2-3
cdr3_nt: TGCGCCAGCAGCTCGGCGGAACCTGCAAATACGCAGTATTTT
cdr3_aa: CASSSAEPANTQYF

v_call: TRBV10-3
clone_size: NA
d_call: NA
j_call: TRBJ2-2
cdr3_nt: TGTGCCATCAGTGAGTCTGGAGGGGAGCTGTTTTTT
cdr3_aa: CAISESGGELFF

v_call: TRBV20-1
clone_size: NA
d_call: NA
j_call: TRBJ2-2
cdr3_nt: TGCAGTGCTAGAGATCCAGGGTCAGGGCGGGGCACCGGGGAGCTGTTTTTT
cdr3_aa: CSARDPGSGRGTGELFF

v_call: TRBV7-8
clone_size: NA
d_call: TRBD1
j_call: TRBJ1-1
cdr3_nt: TGTGCCAGTGGGCCGGGACAGCCAGACTATGGGATCTTT
cdr3_aa: CASGPGQPDYGIF

v_call: TRBV19
clone_size: once
d_call: NA
j_call: TRBJ2-3
cdr3_nt: TGTGCCAGTAGTATATCTAGGAGCACAGATACGCAGTATTTT
cdr3_aa: CASSISRSTDTQYF

v_call: TRBV12-3/TRBV12-4
clone_size: NA
d_call: TRBD1
j_call: TRBJ2-7
cdr3_nt: TGTGCCAGCACTTTAGGACAGGGGGAAAGAGAGCAGTACTTC
cdr3_aa: CASTLGQGEREQYF

v_call: TRBV5-1
clone_size: NA
d_call: NA
j_call: TRBJ2-2
cdr3_nt: TGCGCCAGCAGCCTCGTGGAGGGGAACACCGGGGAGCTGTTTTTT
cdr3_aa: CASSLVEGNTGELFF

v_call: TRBV18
clone_size: few
d_call: NA
j_call: TRBJ1-1
cdr3_nt: TGTGCCAGCTCACCGGGGCTGAACACTGAAGCTTTCTTT
cdr3_aa: CASSPGLNTEAFF

v_call: TRBV19
clone_size: NA
d_call: NA
j_call: TRBJ1-1
cdr3_nt: TGTGCCAGTAGTGCCGGGCTGAACACTGAAGCTTTCTTT
cdr3_aa: CASSAGLNTEAFF

v_call: TRBV12-5
clone_size: NA
d_call: TRBD2
j_call: TRBJ2-5
cdr3_nt: TGTGCTAGTGGTTTGGTAGGGAGTATAGCGGGGGCTTCTTTTTCCGGGACCCAGTACTTC
cdr3_aa: CASGLVGSIAGASFSGTQYF

v_call: TRBV7-9
clone_size: NA
d_call: NA
j_call: TRBJ1-2
cdr3_nt: TGTGCCAGCAGCTTTGGGAGCTGGGGCTACACCTTC
cdr3_aa: CASSFGSWGYTF

v_call: TRBV19
clone_size: NA
d_call: NA
j_call: TRBJ1-4
cdr3_nt: TGTGCCAGTAGGAAAAGCGACGCAGCAACTAATGAAAAACTGTTTTTT
cdr3_aa: CASRKSDAATNEKLFF

v_call: TRBV20-1
clone_size: NA
d_call: TRBD2
j_call: TRBJ2-3
cdr3_nt: TGCAGTGCTACTACTAGCGGAACAGATACGCAGTATTTT
cdr3_aa: CSATTSGTDTQYF

v_call: TRBV19
clone_size: NA
d_call: NA
j_call: TRBJ1-1
cdr3_nt: TGTGCCAGTAAGCCAGAGAGGGGCAACACTGAAGCTTTCTTT
cdr3_aa: CASKPERGNTEAFF

v_call: TRBV7-9
clone_size: NA
d_call: NA
j_call: TRBJ1-1
cdr3_nt: TGTGCCAGCAGCTTACAGGGCGGGTATGAGCGAGGCGCTGAAGCTTTCTTT
cdr3_aa: CASSLQGGYERGAEAFF

v_call: TRBV12-3/TRBV12-4
clone_size: NA
d_call: NA
j_call: TRBJ2-2
cdr3_nt: TGTGCCAGCAGTTTACTGGCAAGTACTGGGGAGCTGTTTTTT
cdr3_aa: CASSLLASTGELFF

v_call: TRBV6-2/TRBV6-3
clone_size: NA
d_call: NA
j_call: TRBJ2-3
cdr3_nt: TGTGCCAGCAGTCCCAGGACGGGTTCCACAGATACGCAGTATTTT
cdr3_aa: CASSPRTGSTDTQYF

v_call: TRBV6-5
clone_size: once
d_call: TRBD2
j_call: TRBJ2-7
cdr3_nt: TGTGCCAGCAGTTACGGGTCTAGCGGGAAGCTCTACGAGCAGTACTTC
cdr3_aa: CASSYGSSGKLYEQYF